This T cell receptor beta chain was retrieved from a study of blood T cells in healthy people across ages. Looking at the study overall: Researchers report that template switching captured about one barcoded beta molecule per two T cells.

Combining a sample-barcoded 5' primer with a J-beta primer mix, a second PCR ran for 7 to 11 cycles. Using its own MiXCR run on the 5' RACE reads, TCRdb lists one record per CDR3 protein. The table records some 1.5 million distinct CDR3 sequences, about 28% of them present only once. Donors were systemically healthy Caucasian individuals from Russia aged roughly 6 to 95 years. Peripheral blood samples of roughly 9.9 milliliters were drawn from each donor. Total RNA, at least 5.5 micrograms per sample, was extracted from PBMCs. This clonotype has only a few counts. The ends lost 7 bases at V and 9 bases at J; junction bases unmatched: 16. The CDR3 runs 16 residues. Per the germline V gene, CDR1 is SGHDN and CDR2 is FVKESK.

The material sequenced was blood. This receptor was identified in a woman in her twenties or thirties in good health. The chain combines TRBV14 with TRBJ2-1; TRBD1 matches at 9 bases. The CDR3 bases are TGTGCCAGCACCCGCGGGACAGGGACCTTCGTTGGTGAGCAGTTCTTC. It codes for CASTRGTGTFVGEQFF.